Listed here are 9 T cell receptor beta chains from one sample, sequenced in a study of response to subunit inactivated influenza vaccine. Each CDR3 protein gets one entry after TCRdb re-called the RT-PCR reads with MiXCR. There are about 520,000 distinct CDR3 sequences in the sample; roughly 23% occur only once, and approximately 2% lies in the top ten. Here the sequenced sample was CD4+ T cells sorted from PBMCs, taken approximately 5 days after vaccination. These receptors all stem from a man in his forties or fifties who received an inactivated influenza vaccine.

This clonotype appeared many times. This sequence joins TRBV20-1 and TRBJ2-5; 8 positions agree with TRBD1. The CDR3 consists of 14 residues. Trimming cost V 4 bases and J 5 bases; bases outside gene matches: 9. Germline V gene sequence: CDR1 DFQATT, CDR2 SNEGSKA (reference sequence). The chain's CDR3 is CSAKRQGSRETQYF. CDR3 sequence (DNA): TGCAGTGCTAAACGACAGGGGAGTAGGGAGACCCAGTACTTC.

This clonotype was counted a few times. V usage is TRBV25-1 and J usage is TRBJ1-2; TRBD1 matches at 7 bases. This CDR3 has 13 residues. J lost 8 bases, V lost 5 bases, and 8 bases had no gene match. Germline assignment: CDR1 MGHDK and CDR2 SYGVNS. The CDR3 nucleotides are TGTGCCAGCAGTCCCGACAGGGATGGGGGCTACACCTTC. Translation gives CASSPDRDGGYTF.

The chain links TRBV10-3 to TRBJ2-7, with TRBD2 matching 8 bases. V gave up 6 bases and J gave up 3 bases; unmatched junction bases: 4. Germline CDR1 is ENHRY and CDR2 is SYGVKD. The CDR3 sequence is 13 residues long. CDR3 coding DNA: TGTGCCATCAGCTCCGGGACTAGCTACGAGCAGTACTTC. Encoded protein: CAISSGTSYEQYF.

This clonotype was picked up a small number of times. The V and J genes are TRBV7-2 and TRBJ2-1; either TRBD1 or TRBD2 may fit D (5 bases each). The germline gives CDR1 SGHTA, CDR2 FQGNSA. CDR3 length equals 15 residues. Trimming took 2 bases from V and 12 from J, leaving 20 bases between them. The CDR3 DNA follows: TGTGCCAGCAGCTTATTAGGGGACGGCAGGTTCGGGCAGTTCTTC. Its protein is CASSLLGDGRFGQFF.

The chain carries TRBV25-1 and TRBJ2-5; 7 bases agree with TRBD1. There are 15 residues in the CDR3. Germline lookup yields CDR1 MGHDK and CDR2 SYGVNS. Unmatched junction bases numbered 6, after V lost 4 bases and J lost 1 base. CDR3 nucleotides: TGTGCCAGCAGTGGCATCGGGACAGCCCAAGAGACCCAGTACTTC. The encoded protein is CASSGIGTAQETQYF.

The genes are TRBV4-1 and TRBJ2-7, with 9 positions matching TRBD1. V shed 4 bases, J shed 5 bases, and the junction held 12 bases outside the gene matches. Germline CDR1 is MGHRA and CDR2 is YSYEKL. The CDR3 loop spans 16 amino acids. CDR3 coding DNA: TGCGCCAGCAGCCCGCAACGGACAGGGGCCCCGGACGAGCAGTACTTC. Its translation: CASSPQRTGAPDEQYF.

This clonotype was counted at least ten times. This chain joins TRBV20-1 and TRBJ2-7; TRBD1 matches at 10 bases. The CDR3 is 14 residues long. V gave up 3 bases and J gave up 2 bases; unmatched junction bases: 4. The V gene's germline CDR1 is DFQATT and CDR2 SNEGSKA (reference sequence). CDR3: CSASFGTGAYEQYF. The CDR3 bases are TGCAGTGCTAGCTTCGGGACAGGGGCCTACGAGCAGTACTTC.

The genes are TRBV10-3 and TRBJ2-2; tentative D call: TRBD1 (5 bases). This CDR3 is 15 amino acids long. V lost 3 bases, J lost 6 bases, and 14 bases lay in between. Germline V CDR1 and CDR2: ENHRY, SYGVKD. The CDR3 spells CAISDQAQGSGELFF. CDR3 coding DNA: TGTGCCATCAGTGACCAAGCCCAGGGCTCCGGGGAGCTGTTTTTT.

The CDR3 region has the DNA TGCGCCAGCAGCGGGGGACAGGGGAACGAAAAACTGTTTTTT. It encodes CASSGGQGNEKLFF. The chain combines TRBV5-1 with TRBJ1-4; 10 nucleotides agree with TRBD1. CDR3 size: 14 residues. After removal of 4 bases from V and 8 bases from J, the junction contained 5 bases not matched to a gene. In germline, CDR1 is SGHRS, CDR2 YFSETQ.